This paragraph reports one TCR beta chain. Antigen unknown. The CDR3 consists of 18 residues. CDR1 is SGHAT, CDR2 FQDESV, per germline (reference sequence). Trimming removed 3 bases from V and 0 bases from J; junction bases left unmatched: 8. TCRdb itself ran the RT-PCR reads through MiXCR, one entry per CDR3 protein. Among about 620,000 distinct CDR3 sequences listed, about 10% were seen once. The data are from a study of response to subunit inactivated influenza vaccine. The study's findings and limits: Few additional T cells are recruited per seasonal influenza vaccination, authors suggested.

Material: PBMCs from blood, obtained on the day of vaccination. The gene calls are TRBV11-1 and TRBJ2-3, with TRBD2 identical over 11 bases. This clonotype was obtained from a middle-aged man who received an inactivated influenza vaccine. The CDR3 region is CASSFLPRTSGSTDTQYF. The CDR3 DNA reads as TGTGCCAGCAGCTTCTTGCCCAGGACTAGCGGGAGCACAGATACGCAGTATTTT.